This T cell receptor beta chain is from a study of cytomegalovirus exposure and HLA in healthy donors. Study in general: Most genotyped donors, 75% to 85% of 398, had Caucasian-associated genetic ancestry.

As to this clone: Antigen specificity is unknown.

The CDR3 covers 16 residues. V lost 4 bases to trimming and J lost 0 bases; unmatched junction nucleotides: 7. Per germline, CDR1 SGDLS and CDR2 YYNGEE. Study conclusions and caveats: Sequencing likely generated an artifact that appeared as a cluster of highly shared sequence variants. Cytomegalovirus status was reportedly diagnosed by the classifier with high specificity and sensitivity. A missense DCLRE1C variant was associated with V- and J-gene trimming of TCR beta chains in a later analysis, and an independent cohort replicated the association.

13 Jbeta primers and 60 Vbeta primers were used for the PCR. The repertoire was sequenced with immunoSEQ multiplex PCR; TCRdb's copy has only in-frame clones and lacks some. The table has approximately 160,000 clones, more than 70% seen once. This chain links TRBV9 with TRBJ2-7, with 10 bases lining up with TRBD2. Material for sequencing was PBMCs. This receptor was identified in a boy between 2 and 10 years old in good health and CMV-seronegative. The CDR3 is CASSPTRTSGSYEQYF. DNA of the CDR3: TGTGCCAGCAGCCCAACCCGGACTAGCGGCTCCTACGAGCAGTACTTC. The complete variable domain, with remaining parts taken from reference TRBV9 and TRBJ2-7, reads DSGVTQTPKHLITATGQRVTLRCSPRSGDLSVYWYQQSLDQGLQFLIQYYNGEERAKGNILERFSAQQFPDLHSELNLSSLELGDSALYFCASSPTRTSGSYEQYFGPGTRLTVT.